The 3 T cell receptor beta chains below were found in one sample sequenced in a study of neurological immune-mediated disorders. MiXCR was run by TCRdb on the 5' RACE reads, yielding one entry per CDR3 protein. The table lists roughly 120,000 distinct CDR3 sequences, more than 2.5% of them singletons. Sequencing used PBMCs. All receptors come from a woman under 40 with multiple sclerosis.

This clonotype has ten or more counts. The gene calls are TRBV6-2 or TRBV6-3 and TRBJ1-1, with D possibly TRBD1 on 5 matching bases. The CDR3 extends over 18 amino acids. Germline V gene lookup returns CDR1 MNHEY and CDR2 SVGEGT. Trimming took off 0 bases at V and 2 bases at J, with 19 bases between the two ends. The CDR3 sequence: CASSYSSWIGGVNTEAFF. The CDR3 coding sequence is TGTGCCAGCAGTTACTCGTCATGGATAGGAGGGGTTAACACTGAAGCTTTCTTT.

The sample holds many counts of this clonotype. The V and J genes are TRBV19 and TRBJ2-1, with 7 bases lining up with TRBD1. This CDR3 comprises 14 residues. V shed 3 bases, J shed 9 bases, and the junction held 8 bases outside the gene matches. CDR1 and CDR2 (germline): LNHDA, SQIVND (reference sequence). The CDR3 coding sequence is TGTGCCAGTAGTATCGGACAGGTGAGGAGTGAGCAGTTCTTC. Translating gives CASSIGQVRSEQFF. Supplemented by reference TRBV19 and TRBJ2-1, the full variable domain reads DGGITQSPKYLFRKEGQNVTLSCEQNLNHDAMYWYRQDPGQGLRLIYYSQIVNDFQKGDIAEGYSVSREKKESFPLTVTSAQKNPTAFYLCASSIGQVRSEQFFGPGTRLTVL.

The sample holds many counts of this clonotype. The chain joins TRBV5-5 to TRBJ2-3, with 9 bases that match TRBD2. Trimming removed 4 bases from V and 4 bases from J; junction bases left unmatched: 10. CDR3 length: 16 residues. From germline, CDR1 is SGHKS and CDR2 YYEKEE (reference sequence). CDR3 residues: CASSPGTSRSADTQYF. In DNA, the CDR3 is TGTGCCAGCAGCCCCGGGACTAGCAGATCCGCAGATACGCAGTATTTT.